The present T cell receptor beta chain was sequenced within a study of blood T cell repertoires in COVID-19. Study-level information: PBMCs, B-cell-depleted T cells, or T cells were the source of the cDNA or gDNA that made up the material.

The V gene lost 6 bases and the J gene lost 8 bases, with 10 bases spanning the gap. The CDR3 is made up of 10 amino acids. The germline V gene encodes CDR1 DFQATT and CDR2 SNEGSKA (reference sequence). Some clones are missing from TCRdb's copy, which holds only in-frame ones; the method was immunoSEQ multiplex PCR. The sample contains approximately 320,000 clones, about 82% of which appear only once. This receptor was obtained from a human donor in a cohort sampled during active COVID-19. The sequencing input was peripheral blood. This chain links TRBV20-1 with TRBJ1-2; D unclear. CDR3 amino acids: CSAYKRGYTF. The CDR3 DNA sequence: TGCAGTGCCTATAAACGGGGCTACACCTTC.